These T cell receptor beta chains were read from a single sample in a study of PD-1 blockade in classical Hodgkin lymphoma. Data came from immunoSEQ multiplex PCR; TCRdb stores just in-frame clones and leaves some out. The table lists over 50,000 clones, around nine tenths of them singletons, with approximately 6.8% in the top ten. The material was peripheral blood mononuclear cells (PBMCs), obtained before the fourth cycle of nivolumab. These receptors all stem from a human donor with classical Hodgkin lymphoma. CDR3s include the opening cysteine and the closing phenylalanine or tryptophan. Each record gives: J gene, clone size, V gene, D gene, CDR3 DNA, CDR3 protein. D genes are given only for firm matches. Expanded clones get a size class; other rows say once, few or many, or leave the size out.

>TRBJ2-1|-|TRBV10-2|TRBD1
TGCGCCAGCAGGACCGGGACAGGGGACCATGAGCAGTTCTTC
CASRTGTGDHEQFF
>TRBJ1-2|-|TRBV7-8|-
TGTGCCAGCAGGGCCTCCAGGGGCGGGATCTATGGCTACACCTTC
CASRASRGGIYGYTF
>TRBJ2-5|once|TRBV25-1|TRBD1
TGTGCCAGCAGTAAGCCGGACAGGGAGGAAGAGACCCAGTACTTC
CASSKPDREEETQYF
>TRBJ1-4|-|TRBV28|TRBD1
TGTGCCAGCAGCCGGGACAGGGGGAGAAAACTGTTTTTT
CASSRDRGRKLFF
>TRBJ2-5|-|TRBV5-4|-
TGTGCCAGCAGCGCTACGGGACTTCTCCAAGAGACCCAGTACTTC
CASSATGLLQETQYF
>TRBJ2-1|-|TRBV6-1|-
TGTGCCAGCAGTGAAGCCTGGGGGACAACGTACAATGAGCAGTTCTTC
CASSEAWGTTYNEQFF
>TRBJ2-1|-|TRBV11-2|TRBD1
TGTGCCAGCAGTTGGGACAGCAATGAGCAGTTCTTC
CASSWDSNEQFF
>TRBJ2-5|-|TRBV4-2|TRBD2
TGTGCCAGCAGCCAAGAATTGGGGGGGAGTGGGGAGACCCAGTACTTC
CASSQELGGSGETQYF
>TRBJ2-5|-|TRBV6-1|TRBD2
TGTGCCAGCTCGACTAGCGCAGAGACCCAGTACTTC
CASSTSAETQYF
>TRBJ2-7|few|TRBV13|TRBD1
TGTGCCAGCAGCTTAAGGGGACAGGGAGCCTACGAGCAGTACTTC
CASSLRGQGAYEQYF
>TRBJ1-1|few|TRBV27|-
TGTGCCAGCAGTTTGGGACAGAACACTGAAGCTTTCTTT
CASSLGQNTEAFF
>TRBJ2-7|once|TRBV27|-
TGTGCCAGCAGAACAATGGGGGGCTACAGGAACAGGTACGAGCAGTACTTC
CASRTMGGYRNRYEQYF
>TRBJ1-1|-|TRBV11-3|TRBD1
TGTGCCAGCAGCTTATCGCCAGGGGGGATGAGGACTGAAGCTTTCTTT
CASSLSPGGMRTEAFF
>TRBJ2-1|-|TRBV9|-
TGTGCCAGCAGCTTTTTGGAGGATGAGCAGTTCTTC
CASSFLEDEQFF
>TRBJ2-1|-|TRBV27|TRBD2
TGTGCCAGCAGTTGGGCGGGAGGGACTACTTACAATGAGCAGTTCTTC
CASSWAGGTTYNEQFF
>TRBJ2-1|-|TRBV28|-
TGTGCCAGCAGACTCCAGGCCTCCTACAATGAGCAGTTCTTC
CASRLQASYNEQFF
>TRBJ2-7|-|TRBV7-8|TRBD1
TGTGCCAGCAGCCCATCGGGACAGGGGAGGTCCTACGAGCAGTACTTC
CASSPSGQGRSYEQYF
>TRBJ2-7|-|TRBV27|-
TGTGCCAGCAGTAAGCAGGGTACAAGCTCCTACGAGCAGTACTTC
CASSKQGTSSYEQYF
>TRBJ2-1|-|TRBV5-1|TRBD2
TGCGCCAGCAGCTTGGATGTAGCGGGGGTCTACAATGAGCAGTTCTTC
CASSLDVAGVYNEQFF
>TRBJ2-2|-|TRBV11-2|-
TGTGCCAGCAGCTTAGGGAGGGGCATGAACACCGGGGAGCTGTTTTTT
CASSLGRGMNTGELFF
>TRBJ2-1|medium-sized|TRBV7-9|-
TGTGCCAGCAGCTTAGAATGGAGCTCCTACAATGAGCAGTTCTTC
CASSLEWSSYNEQFF
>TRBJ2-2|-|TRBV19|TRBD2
TGTGCCAGTAGTATGCCGGGACTAGCGCTCACCGGGGAGCTGTTTTTT
CASSMPGLALTGELFF
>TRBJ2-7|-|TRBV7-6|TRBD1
TGTGCCAGCAGCTTAGCGGGACAGGGGGCTGAAGAGCAGTACTTC
CASSLAGQGAEEQYF
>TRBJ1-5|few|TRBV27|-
TGTGCCAGCAGTTTCAGGGGCGCCCAGCCCCAGCATTTT
CASSFRGAQPQHF
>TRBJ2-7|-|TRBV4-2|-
TGTGCCAGCAGCCAAGGCGATGGGGCTACGGGCTACGAGCAGTACTTC
CASSQGDGATGYEQYF
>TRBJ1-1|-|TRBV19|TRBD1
TGTGCCAGTATCTGGACAGGGGGTGGGACTGAAGCTTTCTTT
CASIWTGGGTEAFF
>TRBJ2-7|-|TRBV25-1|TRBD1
TGTGCCAGCAGTGAATCGGGACAGTCCTACGAGCAGTACTTC
CASSESGQSYEQYF
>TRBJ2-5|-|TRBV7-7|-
TGTGCTAGCAGCCCATCCATGGGGACCCAAGAGACCCAGTACTTC
CASSPSMGTQETQYF
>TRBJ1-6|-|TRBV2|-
TGTGCCAGCAGTGAGAGGACCTATAATTCACCCCTCCACTTT
CASSERTYNSPLHF
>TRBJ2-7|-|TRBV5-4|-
TGTGCCAGCAGTAAAACCGGAGACTACGAGCAGTACTTC
CASSKTGDYEQYF
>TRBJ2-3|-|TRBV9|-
TGTGCCTCCGCCGGGGGGCATAGCACAGATACGCAGTATTTT
CASAGGHSTDTQYF
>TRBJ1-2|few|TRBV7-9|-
TGTGCCAGCACCACCCGACCCGACAGGACCCCTAACTATGGCTACACCTTC
CASTTRPDRTPNYGYTF
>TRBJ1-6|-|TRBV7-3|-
TGTGCCAGCAGCTTAGCAGGAGCCTCACCCCTCCACTTT
CASSLAGASPLHF
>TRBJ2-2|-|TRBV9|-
TGTGCCAGCAGCCCGTCGGGCGCGAACACCGGGGAGCTGTTTTTT
CASSPSGANTGELFF
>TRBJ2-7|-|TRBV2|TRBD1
TGTGCCAGCAGTGAAACGGGACAGGGTCCCTACGAGCAGTACTTC
CASSETGQGPYEQYF
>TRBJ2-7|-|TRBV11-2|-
TGTGCCAGCAGCCACAGGACCTCCTACGAGCAGTACTTC
CASSHRTSYEQYF
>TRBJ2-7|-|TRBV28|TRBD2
TGTGCCAGCAGTTCGCCGGGACTAGCGAAGAACGAGCAGTACTTC
CASSSPGLAKNEQYF
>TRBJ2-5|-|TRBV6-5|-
TGTGCCAGCAGTTATGGTGGGACAGCGGGAGTGGAGACCCAGTACTTC
CASSYGGTAGVETQYF
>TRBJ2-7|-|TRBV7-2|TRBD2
TGTGCCAGCAGCTTAAGGACTAGTCACGAGCAGTACTTC
CASSLRTSHEQYF
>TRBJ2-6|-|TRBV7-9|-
TGTGCCAGCAGCGCCTTGGGGGCTGGGGCCAACGTCCTGACTTTC
CASSALGAGANVLTF
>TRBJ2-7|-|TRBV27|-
TGTGCCAGCAGTTTTTCGTTCAGGGACTACGAGCAGTACTTC
CASSFSFRDYEQYF
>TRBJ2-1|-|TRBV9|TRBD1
TGTGCCAGCAGCGTAGATCTCCGGCTAGCAGGGGGAAATGAGCAGTTCTTC
CASSVDLRLAGGNEQFF
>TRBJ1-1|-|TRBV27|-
TGTGCCAGCAGCTTTGGAGGGGAGAACACTGAAGCTTTCTTT
CASSFGGENTEAFF